Below, 4 T cell receptor beta chains from the same sample are listed, as sequenced in a study of blood T cell repertoires in COVID-19. Libraries were prepared by immunoSEQ multiplex PCR; TCRdb keeps only in-frame clonotypes and omits some of them. The table includes 85,000 to 95,000 clones, 88% detected once. The sequencing input was peripheral blood. The receptors come from a man in his sixties with acute or convalescent COVID-19.

CDR3 DNA: TGTGCCAGCAGCTTAAGGCGGACCGGGGAGCTGTTTTTT. It encodes CASSLRRTGELFF. The chain employs TRBV11-3 and TRBJ2-2, with D uncertain. The CDR3 contains 13 residues. Looked up from germline, CDR1 is SGHNT and CDR2 is YENEEA. V was shortened by 2 bases and J by 5 bases, with 6 bases between the two germline ends.

V gene TRBV9 combines with J gene TRBJ2-3, with 14 bases lining up with TRBD2. Germline assignment: CDR1 SGDLS and CDR2 YYNGEE. V gave up 3 bases and J gave up 6 bases; unmatched junction bases: 6. The CDR3 length is 16 residues. The CDR3 sequence: CASSEGTSGGWDTQYF. DNA of the CDR3: TGTGCCAGCAGCGAAGGGACTAGCGGGGGATGGGATACGCAGTATTTT.

The chain recombines TRBV5-1 with TRBJ2-2; perhaps TRBD1 as D (6 bases). Trimming removed 0 bases at V and 4 bases at J, with 10 bases between. The CDR3 spans 15 residues. Looked up from germline, CDR1 is SGHRS and CDR2 is YFSETQ. CDR3 sequence reads: CASSLAQGRTGELFF. DNA of the CDR3: TGCGCCAGCAGCTTGGCACAGGGTCGCACCGGGGAGCTGTTTTTT.

The chain combines TRBV12-3 or TRBV12-4 with TRBJ2-2; possible D gene TRBD2, 6 bases. The ends were cut back, 7 bases at V and 8 bases at J, with 14 bases in the middle. The CDR3 spans 13 residues. CDR3 residues: CASTIAGLGELFF. As DNA, the CDR3 is TGTGCCAGCACCATCGCGGGGCTTGGGGAGCTGTTTTTT.